A single sample gave rise to the 8 T cell receptor beta chains below, sequenced in a study of blood T cell repertoires in COVID-19. Clones were read by immunoSEQ multiplex PCR, and TCRdb kept only the in-frame ones, dropping some. The data contain about 120,000 clones, roughly 89% of them singletons. Sequenced material: peripheral blood. Source of these receptors: an older woman with COVID-19, enrolled during active disease.

This chain links TRBV4-3 with TRBJ1-1; D gene unclear. Germline CDR1 LGHNA, CDR2 YSLEER. Trimming removed 4 bases from V and 1 base from J, with 7 bases in between. The length of the CDR3 is 13 residues. This CDR3 reads CASSPYKNTEAFF. As DNA, the CDR3 is TGCGCCAGCAGCCCATACAAGAACACTGAAGCTTTCTTT.

The rearrangement uses TRBV4-2 and TRBJ1-1; D ambiguous. The CDR3 runs to 14 residues. The V gene's germline CDR1 is LGHNA and CDR2 YNFKEQ. V dropped 0 bases and J dropped 1 base, with 6 bases sitting between them. CDR3 in DNA: TGTGCCAGCAGCCAAGATCGTAAGAACACTGAAGCTTTCTTT. Its protein is CASSQDRKNTEAFF.

This rearrangement joins TRBV7-2 to TRBJ2-3; perhaps TRBD1 as D (6 bases). V shed 5 bases and J shed 3 bases, with 9 bases lying between them. Germline assignment: CDR1 SGHTA and CDR2 FQGNSA. This CDR3 has 13 amino acids. The CDR3 DNA follows: TGTGCCAGCAGCGTAACAGGGACAGATACGCAGTATTTT. Translating it yields CASSVTGTDTQYF.

V usage is TRBV18 and J usage is TRBJ2-7, with 9 positions matching TRBD1. J gave up 3 bases and V 6 bases, and 15 bases lay outside the gene matches. CDR1 is KGHSH, CDR2 LQKENI, per germline. The CDR3 consists of 17 residues. Written as DNA, the CDR3 is TGTGCCAGCTCGCCCGAAGCCACCGGGACAGGGTTCTACGAGCAGTACTTC. Protein sequence: CASSPEATGTGFYEQYF.

The V gene is TRBV12-3 or TRBV12-4, the J gene TRBJ1-1; a possible D gene is TRBD1 (6 bases). The CDR3 is 13 residues long. V was pared by 1 base and J by 8 bases, with 11 bases between. The CDR3 sequence: CASSLDGDREAFF. The CDR3 DNA is TGTGCCAGCAGTTTAGATGGAGACAGGGAAGCTTTCTTT.

This chain joins TRBV29-1 and TRBJ1-1, with D possibly matching TRBD1 (5 bases). Trimming took 0 bases from V and 8 from J, leaving 10 bases between them. CDR3 length: 12 amino acids. The germline V gene encodes CDR1 SQVTM and CDR2 ANQGSEA. CDR3 protein: CSVEDRNREAFF. The CDR3 nucleotides are TGCAGCGTTGAAGATCGTAACAGGGAAGCTTTCTTT.

V usage is TRBV24-1 and J usage is TRBJ2-5; 12 bases agree with TRBD1. V dropped 4 bases and J dropped 3; count of bases not matched to a gene: 11. The germline gives CDR1 KGHDR, CDR2 SFDVKD. The CDR3 consists of 18 residues. The DNA of the CDR3 is TGTGCCACCAGTGACGGGACAGGGGGCACAGGTTTAGAAGAGACCCAGTACTTC. Translated: CATSDGTGGTGLEETQYF.

The chain joins TRBV12-5 to TRBJ2-2, with TRBD1 matching 9 bases. The CDR3 runs to 13 residues. Germline CDR1 is LGHNT and CDR2 is FRNRAP. The junction had 3 bases not matched to a gene; V was cut back by 8 bases and J by 5 bases. CDR3 loop: CASTGGITGELFF. CDR3 bases: TGTGCTAGTACAGGGGGCATAACCGGGGAGCTGTTTTTT.